This TCR beta chain came from a study of CD8+CD57+ T cells in acquired aplastic anemia (dated by TCRdb to the late 2010s). With respect to the entire study: On average, sorted CD4+ and CD8+ cells yielded approximately 3 ug of extracted DNA, with a range of roughly 0.17 to 30 ug. Mean read counts for healthy donor samples were roughly 10 million for CD4+ cells and about 12 million for CD8+ cells. The paper's findings and limits, for the study overall: Patients and healthy controls showed no significant difference in CD8+ Simpson's diversity (P=0.060). Although 25 to 30 CD8+ CDR3 sequences were shared by patients and controls, these sequences appeared highly expressed in patients and within the immunodominant clones of patients.

About this clonotype: Its antigen is currently not known. One junction end does not reproduce the germline sequence, and a read error may be involved.

Profiling of TCR beta VDJ combinations and CDR3 sequences used genomic DNA as the template. An Illumina HiSeq 2000 was the platform used for TCR repertoire sequencing. Regarding the original processing steps: TRBV/TRBJ rearrangement plots, CDR3 size and DJ length profiles, and Simpson's diversity index were used to assess repertoires. The most abundant DNA sequence in the deep sequencing data was defined as the immunodominant clone. CDR3 amino acid sequences were checked for sharing across subjects and were also compared against the VDJdb database and published repertoires. TCRdb redid the processing of the public reads, applying fastp at Q25 and MiXCR, and retained in-frame beta chains. Under each unique CDR3 protein, matching rows form one entry showing the most common genes and DNA. The V and J calls follow TCRdb's processing rather than the paper's. For this sample the table gives about 400,000 distinct CDR3 sequences, of which roughly 64% were detected only once. In total, the top ten clones hold approximately 4% of the sample.

The study deep-sequenced TCR repertoires of sorted CD4+ and CD8+ blood T cells from severe aplastic anemia patients and healthy subjects. Ficoll-Paque density gradient centrifugation was used to isolate peripheral blood mononuclear cells. Before DNA was extracted, CD4+ and CD8+ T cells were sorted using either FACS or magnetic beads. The CDR3 has 13 amino acids, counting the end cysteine and phenylalanine. Left in the record is the CDR3 DNA by itself, 39 bases read in frame from the first base. The clonotype was recovered from a human donor in good health, serving as a control. Sequenced material: sorted CD4+, CD8+, or CD8+CD57+ T cells (not recorded which) from PBMCs. The V and J genes are TRBV12-3 or TRBV12-4 and TRBJ2-5, with the D gene too uncertain to name. Here the CDR3 is given as CASSLGREETQYF. The DNA sequence is TGTGCCAGCAGCTTAGGACGCGAAGAGACCCAGTACTTC.